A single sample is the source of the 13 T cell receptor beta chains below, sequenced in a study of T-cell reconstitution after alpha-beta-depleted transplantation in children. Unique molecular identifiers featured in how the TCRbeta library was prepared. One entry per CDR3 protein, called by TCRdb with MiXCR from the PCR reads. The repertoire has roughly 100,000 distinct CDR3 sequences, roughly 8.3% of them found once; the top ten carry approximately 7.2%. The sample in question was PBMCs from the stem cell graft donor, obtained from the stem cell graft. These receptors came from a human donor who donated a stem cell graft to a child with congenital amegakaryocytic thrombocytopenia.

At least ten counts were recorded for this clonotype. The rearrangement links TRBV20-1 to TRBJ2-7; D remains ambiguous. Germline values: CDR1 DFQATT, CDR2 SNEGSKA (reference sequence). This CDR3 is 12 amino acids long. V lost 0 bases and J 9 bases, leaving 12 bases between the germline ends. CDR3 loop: CSARDGTAPQYF. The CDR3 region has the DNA TGCAGTGCTAGAGATGGAACAGCGCCGCAGTACTTC.

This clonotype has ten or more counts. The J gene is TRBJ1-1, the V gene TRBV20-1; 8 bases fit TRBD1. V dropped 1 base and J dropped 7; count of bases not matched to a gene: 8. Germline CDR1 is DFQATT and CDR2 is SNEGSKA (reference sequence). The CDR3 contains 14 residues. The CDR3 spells CSARVAGGYGEAFF. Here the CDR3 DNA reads TGCAGTGCTAGAGTGGCAGGGGGCTATGGTGAAGCTTTCTTT.

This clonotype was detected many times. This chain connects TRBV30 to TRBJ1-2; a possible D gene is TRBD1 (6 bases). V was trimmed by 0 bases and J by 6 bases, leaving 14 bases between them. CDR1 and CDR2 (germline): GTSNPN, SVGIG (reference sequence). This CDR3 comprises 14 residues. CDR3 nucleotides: TGTGCCTGGAGTGTCCGGGGGGCCCTCAATGGCTACACCTTC. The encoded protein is CAWSVRGALNGYTF.

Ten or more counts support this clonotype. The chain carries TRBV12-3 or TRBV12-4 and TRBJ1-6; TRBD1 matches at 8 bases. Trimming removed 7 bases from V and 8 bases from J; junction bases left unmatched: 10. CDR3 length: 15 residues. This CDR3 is CASTPRTGPDSPLHF. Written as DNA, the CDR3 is TGTGCCAGCACCCCCAGGACAGGGCCTGATTCACCCCTCCACTTT.

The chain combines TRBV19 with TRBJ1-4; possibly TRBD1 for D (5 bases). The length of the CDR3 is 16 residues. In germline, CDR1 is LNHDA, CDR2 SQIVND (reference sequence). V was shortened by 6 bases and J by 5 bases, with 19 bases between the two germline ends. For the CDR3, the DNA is TGTGCCAGTAGAAAGATCCCGGGACCGATGAATGAAAAACTGTTTTTT. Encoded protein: CASRKIPGPMNEKLFF.

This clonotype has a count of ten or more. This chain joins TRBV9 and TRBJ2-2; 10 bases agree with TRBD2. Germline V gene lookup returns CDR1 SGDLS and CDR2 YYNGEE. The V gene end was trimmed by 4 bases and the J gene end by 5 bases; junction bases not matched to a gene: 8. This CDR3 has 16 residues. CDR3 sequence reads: CASSPRTSGTTGELFF. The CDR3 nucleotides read TGTGCCAGCAGCCCGCGGACTAGCGGCACTACCGGGGAGCTGTTTTTT. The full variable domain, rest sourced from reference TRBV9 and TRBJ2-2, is DSGVTQTPKHLITATGQRVTLRCSPRSGDLSVYWYQQSLDQGLQFLIQYYNGEERAKGNILERFSAQQFPDLHSELNLSSLELGDSALYFCASSPRTSGTTGELFFGEGSRLTVL.

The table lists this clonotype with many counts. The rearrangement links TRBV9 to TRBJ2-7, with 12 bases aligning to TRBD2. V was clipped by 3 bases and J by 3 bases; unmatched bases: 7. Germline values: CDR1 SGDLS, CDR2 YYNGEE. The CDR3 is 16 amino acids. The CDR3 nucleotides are TGTGCCAGCAGCGCCCGGACTAGCGGGGTGTTCTACGAGCAGTACTTC. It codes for CASSARTSGVFYEQYF.

CDR3 in DNA: TGCGCCAGCAGCCCGACGCCGACAGGGGAGTTCGGAGCTTTCTTT. Protein: CASSPTPTGEFGAFF. The chain has TRBV5-1 and TRBJ1-1; 8 bases are a match to TRBD1. V was clipped by 4 bases and J by 10 bases; unmatched bases: 15. CDR3 length: 15 residues. Per germline, CDR1 SGHRS and CDR2 YFSETQ.

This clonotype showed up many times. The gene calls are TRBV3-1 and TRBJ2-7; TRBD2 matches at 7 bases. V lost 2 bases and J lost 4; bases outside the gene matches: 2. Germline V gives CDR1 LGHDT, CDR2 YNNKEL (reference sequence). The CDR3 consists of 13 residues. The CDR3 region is CASSQQRGYEQYF. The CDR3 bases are TGTGCCAGCAGCCAACAGCGGGGATACGAGCAGTACTTC.

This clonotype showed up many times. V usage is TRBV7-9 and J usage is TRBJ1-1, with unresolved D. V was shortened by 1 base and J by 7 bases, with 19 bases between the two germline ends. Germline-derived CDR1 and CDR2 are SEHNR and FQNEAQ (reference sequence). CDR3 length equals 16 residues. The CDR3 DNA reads TGTGCCAGCAGCTTAGGGCCGGCTCCTCCGGTGGGTGAAGCTTTCTTT. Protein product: CASSLGPAPPVGEAFF. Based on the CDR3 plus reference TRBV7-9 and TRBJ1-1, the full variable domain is DTGVSQNPRHKITKRGQNVTFRCDPISEHNRLYWYRQTLGQGPEFLTYFQNEAQLEKSRLLSDRFSAERPKGSFSTLEIQRTEQGDSAMYLCASSLGPAPPVGEAFFGQGTRLTVV.

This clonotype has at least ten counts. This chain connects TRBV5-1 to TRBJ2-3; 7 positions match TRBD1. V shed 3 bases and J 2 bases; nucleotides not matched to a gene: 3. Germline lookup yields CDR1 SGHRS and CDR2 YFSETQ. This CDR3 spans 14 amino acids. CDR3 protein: CASSSGTATDTQYF. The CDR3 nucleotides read TGCGCCAGCAGCTCCGGGACAGCCACAGATACGCAGTATTTT. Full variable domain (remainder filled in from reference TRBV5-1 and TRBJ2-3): KAGVTQTPRYLIKTRGQQVTLSCSPISGHRSVSWYQQTPGQGLQFLFEYFSETQRNKGNFPGRFSGRQFSNSRSEMNVSTLELGDSALYLCASSSGTATDTQYFGPGTRLTVL.

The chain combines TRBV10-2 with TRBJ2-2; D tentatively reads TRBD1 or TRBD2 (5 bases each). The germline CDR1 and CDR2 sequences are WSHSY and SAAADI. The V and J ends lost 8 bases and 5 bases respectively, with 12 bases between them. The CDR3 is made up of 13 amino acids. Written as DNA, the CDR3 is TGCGCCAGCGGGGACGGTTGGACCGGGGAGCTGTTTTTT. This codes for CASGDGWTGELFF.

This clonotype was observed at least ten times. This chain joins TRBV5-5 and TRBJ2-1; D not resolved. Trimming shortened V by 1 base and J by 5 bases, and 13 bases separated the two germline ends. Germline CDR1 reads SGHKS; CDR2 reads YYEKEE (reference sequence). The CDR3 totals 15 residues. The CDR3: CASSLRQRNNNEQFF. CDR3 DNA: TGTGCCAGCAGCTTGCGCCAGCGCAATAACAATGAGCAGTTCTTC. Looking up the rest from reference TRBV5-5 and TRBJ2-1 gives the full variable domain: DAGVTQSPTHLIKTRGQQVTLRCSPISGHKSVSWYQQVLGQGPQFIFQYYEKEERGRGNFPDRFSARQFPNYSSELNVNALLLGDSALYLCASSLRQRNNNEQFFGPGTRLTVL.